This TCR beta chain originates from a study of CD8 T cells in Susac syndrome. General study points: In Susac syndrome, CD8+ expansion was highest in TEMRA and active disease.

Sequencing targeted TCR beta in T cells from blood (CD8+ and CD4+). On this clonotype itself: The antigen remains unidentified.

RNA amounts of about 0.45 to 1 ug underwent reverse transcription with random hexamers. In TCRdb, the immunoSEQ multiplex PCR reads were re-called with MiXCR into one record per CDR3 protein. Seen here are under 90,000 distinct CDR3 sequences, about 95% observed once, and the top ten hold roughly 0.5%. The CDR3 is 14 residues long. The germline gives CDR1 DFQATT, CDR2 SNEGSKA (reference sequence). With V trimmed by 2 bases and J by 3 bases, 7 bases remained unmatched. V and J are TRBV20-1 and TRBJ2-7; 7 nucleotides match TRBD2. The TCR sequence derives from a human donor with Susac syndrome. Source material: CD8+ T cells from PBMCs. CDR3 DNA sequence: TGCAGTGCTAGAAAAAAGGGGACTAACTACGAGCAGTACTTC. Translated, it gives CSARKKGTNYEQYF.